The TCR beta chain described here comes from a study of T-cell reconstitution after alpha-beta-depleted transplantation in children. Study outcomes and limitations: Fresh T-cell production supplied most of the T-cell counts and diversity seen one year after transplant. Some patients' high day-60 TCRbeta diversity was traced to surviving recipient T cells and thymic progenitors.

The CDR3 is 15 amino acids. The germline gives CDR1 DFQATT, CDR2 SNEGSKA (reference sequence). V lost 3 bases, J lost 0 bases, and 13 bases lay in between. The library targeted TCRbeta and was prepared with unique molecular identifiers. MiXCR was run by TCRdb on the PCR reads, yielding one entry per CDR3 protein. The table has fewer than 700,000 distinct CDR3 sequences, about an eighth seen once. This clonotype was counted many times. Its specificity is not known. This chain links TRBV20-1 with TRBJ2-3; D may be TRBD2 (6 bases). This sequence originates from a male patient aged 10 to 17 who had a stem cell transplant for acute myeloid leukemia, so the T cells may come from the graft donor. This specimen was PBMCs, mostly from graft donor cells, taken 360 days after TCRalphabeta/CD19-depleted stem cell transplant. CDR3 in amino acids: CSASYGSTSTDTQYF. In nucleotides, the CDR3 is TGCAGTGCTAGTTACGGGAGCACTAGCACAGATACGCAGTATTTT.